This T cell receptor beta chain was recovered during a study of graft-versus-host responses after intestinal transplantation. Study overall: Grafts were multivisceral, liver-intestinal, or isolated intestinal. Every recipient underwent anti-thymocyte globulin induction, then tacrolimus and steroids for roughly three years. General study points: Across patients carrying graft-donor T cell macrochimerism, allografts held high graft-versus-host to host-versus-graft clonal ratios. Early after transplant, HvG declines were associated with peak levels of circulating GvH clones.

Assay used: immunoSEQ multiplex PCR; TCRdb lists only in-frame clones, some missing. The data hold about 39,000 clones, with more than 90% observed a single time. This clone has a handful of counts. The antigen is undetermined. Trimming took off 5 bases at V and 3 bases at J, with 19 bases between the two ends. The CDR3 sequence is 16 residues long. Germline CDR1 reads PRHDT; CDR2 reads FYEKMQ (reference sequence). The sequenced sample was unstimulated CD8+ T cells sorted from spleen or lymph node cells, obtained before transplant. The genes are TRBV13 and TRBJ1-1, with D maybe TRBD1 (5 bases). The clonotype originates from a human donor who was the organ donor for an intestinal transplant. The CDR3 DNA reads as TGTGCCAGCAGCCCCTTACACGCAGAGGGGTACACTGAAGCTTTCTTT. This gives the protein CASSPLHAEGYTEAFF.